This T cell receptor beta chain was profiled in a study of blood T cells in healthy people across ages (dated by TCRdb to the mid-2010s). Background on the whole study: In model experiments, template switching captured about one uniquely barcoded TCR beta cDNA molecule for every two T cells. The study analyzed two additional independent replicas of 1 million unique cDNA reads from the same blood draw for two donors, one aged 18 to 29 and one aged 80 or older. To track age-related changes in TCR beta repertoire diversity, the study relied on deep sequencing normalized with unique cDNA molecular identifiers. The donors were divided into four age groups: young (average 16 years), middle-aged (roughly 40), aged (approximately 59) and long-lived (82). The full study reports these points: Compared with the aged group, the long-lived group had more naive CD4+ T cells, fewer expanded clones and increased TCR diversity, a pattern suggesting age selection. Because profiling used bulk unsorted PBMCs, naive and antigen-experienced compartments could not be compared conclusively. Observed TCR beta diversity per million T cells fell roughly linearly with age, and a significant reduction was already apparent by age around 40. Because donor CMV infection status was unknown, age-related changes in expanded clonotypes were potentially confounded. Observed TCR beta diversity correlated strongly with the percentage of naive T cells measured by flow cytometry. Total diversity estimates from one million sequenced T cells were considered lower bounds and underestimates.

The library relied on 5' RACE. Instrument on record: Illumina HiSeq 2500. A second PCR of about 7 to 12 cycles was performed with a sample-barcoded 5' primer and a J-beta primer mix. A template-switch 5' adaptor carrying 12 random nucleotides introduced a unique molecular identifier onto each TCR beta cDNA molecule. Each sample yielded at least 2.5 million CDR3-containing paired-end reads. The Mint cDNA synthesis kit, primed by a TRBC-specific oligonucleotide, was used to synthesize first-strand cDNA from all RNA. All cDNA was treated with uracil-DNA glycosylase and then went through a first 18-cycle PCR with the universal primers M1SS and BC2_uni_R. The study's processing was this. For normalization, 1 million high-quality reads, each with a distinct molecular identifier, were randomly selected from each sample. Instead of being binned into consensus sequences, reads with shared molecular identifiers were discarded. MiTCR, with a Q25 quality threshold and the strictest error-elimination algorithm, was used for CDR3 identification, clonotype clustering and error correction. A nonparametric unseen species model with Euler transformation was used to estimate lower-bound total TCR beta diversity. In-frame beta chains were kept once TCRdb had trimmed the public reads at Q25 with fastp and called clones with MiXCR. Each CDR3 protein gets just one entry, which takes the most common genes and DNA from the rows behind it. TCRdb's processing, not the study's, gives the V and J calls here. This sample has around 990,000 distinct CDR3 sequences in its table, and under 30% of those were observed once. Jointly, the top ten make up 0.65% to 0.75% of the sample.

Concerning this clonotype: Its target antigen remains unknown. A junction boundary mismatches the germline segment, possibly from a read error.

The donors were about 40 Caucasian individuals from Russia, aged 6 to 90 years, who were systemically healthy. Ten milliliters of peripheral blood were drawn from each donor into EDTA-treated Vacutainer tubes. Ficoll-Paque density-gradient centrifugation was used to isolate PBMCs, with at least 6.5 million per sample. Trizol reagent was used to extract total RNA from the PBMCs, yielding at least 6 micrograms per sample. The percentages of naive CD45RAhigh/CD27high T cells were determined by flow cytometry on a PBMC aliquot from every donor. Via the germline V gene (reference sequence), CDR1 is DFQATT and CDR2 SNEGSKA. The cysteine opens and the phenylalanine closes a CDR3 of 22 amino acids. Only the CDR3 DNA stays, 66 bases, in frame from base 1. These same records also appear under a second study, on T cells of mothers and their children. The second investigation adds: Nine systemically healthy Caucasian individuals, comprising three mothers and their six children, were included as donors. cDNA synthesis consumed the entire amount of extracted RNA, loaded at approximately 1.6 ug RNA in each 15 ul reaction. Sample barcodes and 2-4 random nucleotides were added via the M1S primer in the second PCR. Over 9.5 million TCR beta CDR3 reads were obtained for each mother, and millions of reads were obtained for each child. In both related and unrelated pairs, thymic selection shapes the output of TCR recombination in a similar way, with inherited differences having only a minor effect. Related mother-child pairs always showed normalized repertoire overlap that was slightly higher than in unrelated mother-child pairs, though the difference was never significant. Persistent microchimeric T cell clones were not detected, at a sensitivity of around 100 clones per million clonotypes. In the study, deep NGS was used to compare the TCR beta repertoires of mothers and children, and features distinguishing related mother-child pairs from unrelated individuals were sought. On average, the children were roughly 10 +/- 4 years old, while the mothers were roughly 40 +/- 4 years old. After adapter ligation with NEBNext reagents, the libraries were sequenced on Illumina HiSeq 2000 with 100+100 nt paired-end reads. To avoid cross-contamination, the mother libraries and the child libraries were prepared a month apart and sequenced in separate runs. Between roughly 450,000 and 2,200,000 distinct TCR beta clonotypes were identified per donor. Naive TCR beta clonotypes were estimated from low-frequency clonotypes matched to each donor's FACS-determined naive share, without sorting.

The rearrangement combines TRBV20-1 with TRBJ2-1; 7 central bases correspond to TRBD2. The sample comprised blood. The sequence derives from a girl aged 2 to 9 in good health. The CDR3: CSARGGASSVGGVPLLHNEQFF. The DNA sequence is given as TGCAGTGCAAGAGGAGGGGCCAGCTCGGTGGGAGGGGTTCCCCTCCTCCACAATGAGCAGTTCTTC.